These 3 T cell receptor beta chains were all obtained from the same sample, sequenced in a study of blood T cell repertoires in COVID-19. Sequencing was performed with immunoSEQ multiplex PCR; in TCRdb, only in-frame clones are kept and a portion is missing. Seen here are 100,000 to 150,000 clones, more than 65% observed once, and the top ten hold around a quarter. Material: peripheral blood. Every receptor here comes from a human donor in a cohort sampled during active COVID-19.

The rearrangement uses TRBV5-1 and TRBJ2-5; TRBD1 aligns across 11 bases. CDR3 length: 16 residues. The germline V gene has CDR1 SGHRS and CDR2 YFSETQ. V lost 0 bases to trimming and J lost 1 base; unmatched junction nucleotides: 2. The CDR3 DNA sequence: TGCGCCAGCAGCTTGGGCGGGACAGGGGGCCAAGAGACCCAGTACTTC. Its protein product is CASSLGGTGGQETQYF.

This clone was counted once. This rearrangement joins TRBV30 to TRBJ2-3, with D unclear. The CDR3 has 13 amino acids. The germline CDR1 and CDR2 sequences are GTSNPN and SVGIG (reference sequence). V was clipped by 0 bases and J by 4 bases, with 8 bases between them. The CDR3 DNA is TGTGCCTGGAGTGTAAGCCTCCCAGATACGCAGTATTTT. Protein sequence: CAWSVSLPDTQYF.

The chain employs TRBV5-4 and TRBJ1-2; 7 nucleotides agree with TRBD1. The CDR3 totals 16 residues. Germline lookup yields CDR1 SGHNT and CDR2 YYREEE (reference sequence). Losses at the gene ends were 3 bases for V and 2 bases for J; bases not matched to a gene: 10. In nucleotides, the CDR3 is TGTGCCAGCAGCTCGTACGGCGGGACAGCCAACTATGGCTACACCTTC. Protein: CASSSYGGTANYGYTF.